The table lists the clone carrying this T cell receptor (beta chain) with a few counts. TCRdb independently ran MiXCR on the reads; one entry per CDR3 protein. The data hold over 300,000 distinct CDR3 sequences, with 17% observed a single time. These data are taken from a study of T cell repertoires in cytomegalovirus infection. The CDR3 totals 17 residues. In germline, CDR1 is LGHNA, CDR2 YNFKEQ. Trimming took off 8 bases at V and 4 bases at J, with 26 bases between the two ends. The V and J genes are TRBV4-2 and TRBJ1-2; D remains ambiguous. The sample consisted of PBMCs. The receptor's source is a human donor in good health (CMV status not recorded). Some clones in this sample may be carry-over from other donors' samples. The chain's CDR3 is CASGSTAHQAVGYGYTF. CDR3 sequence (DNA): TGTGCCAGCGGCAGCACCGCTCACCAGGCGGTCGGCTATGGCTACACCTTC.